This entry lists 23 T cell receptor beta chains sequenced from one sample in a study of post-analysis software for immune sequencing data. Study outcomes and limitations: With TRBV5-6, TRBV5-1 and TRBV20-1 included, about 5 TRBV segments were more frequent in patients than in controls.

These receptors lack a known antigen. The authors incorporated unique molecular identifiers into the TCR beta cDNA libraries. Using its own MiXCR run on the PCR reads, TCRdb lists one record per CDR3 protein. The profile shows 750,000 to 900,000 distinct CDR3 sequences, 35% to 55% of them singletons. Sample: blood. The receptors stem from a girl aged 10 to 17 with multiple sclerosis.

The J gene is TRBJ1-2, the V gene TRBV29-1; D is possibly TRBD1 (5 bases). The CDR3 consists of 13 residues. The germline V gene encodes CDR1 SQVTM and CDR2 ANQGSEA. V dropped 7 bases and J dropped 8 bases, with 20 bases sitting between them. The CDR3 here is CSAEVGAPRGYTF. For the CDR3, the DNA is TGCAGCGCCGAAGTAGGGGCCCCCAGGGGCTACACCTTC. The whole variable domain, remainder taken from reference TRBV29-1 and TRBJ1-2, is SAVISQKPSRDICQRGTSLTIQCQVDSQVTMMFWYRQQPGQSLTLIATANQGSEATYESGFVIDKFPISRPNLTFSTLTVSNMSPEDSSIYLCSAEVGAPRGYTFGSGTRLTVV.

In this sample, this clonotype turned up a few times. The chain is built from TRBV10-1 and TRBJ2-1; TRBD2 might be the D (6 bases). In germline, CDR1 is WNHNN, CDR2 SYGVQD (reference sequence). The CDR3 sequence is 17 residues long. V shed 2 bases and J shed 2 bases, with 16 bases lying between them. The CDR3 nucleotides read TGCGCCAGCAGTGAGGGGGGGATTGGGGGTCCCTACAATGAGCAGTTCTTC. It specifies CASSEGGIGGPYNEQFF.

The chain is built from TRBV4-2 and TRBJ1-1; TRBD1 matches 7 bases. The V segment lost 1 base and the J segment 8 bases; nucleotides outside the gene matches: 4. Per germline, CDR1 LGHNA and CDR2 YNFKEQ. The CDR3 length is 13 residues. The CDR3 DNA reads as TGTGCCAGCAGCCAAGGGACAGGCTGGGAAGCTTTCTTT. Its protein product is CASSQGTGWEAFF.

The chain carries TRBV7-8 and TRBJ2-3; 7 nucleotides match TRBD2. V trimming: 1 base; J trimming: 4 bases; junction bases outside the gene matches: 8. Germline assignment: CDR1 SGHVS and CDR2 FQNEAQ. This CDR3 has 16 amino acids. Written as DNA, the CDR3 is TGTGCCAGCAGCTTAGTCGGCGGGAGAGTGTCAGATACGCAGTATTTT. Its protein is CASSLVGGRVSDTQYF.

J is TRBJ2-3 and V is TRBV29-1, with D possibly matching TRBD2 (6 bases). This CDR3 spans 13 amino acids. Deletions cut 8 bases from V and 5 bases from J, with 17 bases between. The germline V gene has CDR1 SQVTM and CDR2 ANQGSEA. CDR3 nucleotide sequence: TGCAGCAGGGCGCGGGATGGTGGAGATACGCAGTATTTT. It codes for CSRARDGGDTQYF.

The V call is TRBV9, the J call TRBJ2-5, with TRBD2 identical over 9 bases. Matching the DNA end better, TRBJ2-7 makes the J call doubtful. This CDR3 has 17 amino acids. The V gene's germline CDR1 is SGDLS and CDR2 YYNGEE. The CDR3 spells CASSVAARLAVTYEQYF. The CDR3 nucleotides are TGTGCCAGCAGCGTAGCGGCGAGACTAGCGGTAACCTACGAGCAGTACTTC.

The rearrangement joins TRBV28 to TRBJ2-3, with D possibly TRBD2 on 5 matching bases. CDR1 and CDR2 from the germline V gene are MDHEN and SYDVKM. The CDR3 totals 15 residues. The V gene lost 7 bases and the J gene lost 0 bases, with 14 bases spanning the gap. This chain's CDR3 is CASTPQRTSTDTQYF. CDR3 bases: TGTGCCAGCACGCCCCAGCGGACTAGCACAGATACGCAGTATTTT.

This chain joins TRBV28 and TRBJ2-1; D is possibly TRBD2 (5 bases). From germline, CDR1 is MDHEN and CDR2 SYDVKM. This CDR3 spans 15 amino acids. V was pared by 3 bases and J by 15 bases, with 24 bases between. The DNA for the CDR3 is TGTGCCAGCAGTTTTGTCCAACGCACACTCTCCGGGGTGTTCTTC. It is translated as CASSFVQRTLSGVFF.

This rearrangement joins TRBV7-2 to TRBJ2-2, with a possible D match to TRBD1 (5 bases). The V end lost 2 bases, the J end lost 6 bases, and 10 bases lay between the germline ends. The CDR3 has 14 residues. Germline V gene lookup returns CDR1 SGHTA and CDR2 FQGNSA. The CDR3 nucleotides read TGTGCCAGCAGCTTACAGGGTATCCCCGGGGAGCTGTTTTTT. This gives the protein CASSLQGIPGELFF.

A few counts support this clonotype. The chain recombines TRBV20-1 with TRBJ2-7; D assignment may be TRBD1 or TRBD2 (5 bases each). Trimming shortened V by 3 bases and J by 0 bases, and 15 bases separated the two germline ends. Per the germline V gene, CDR1 is DFQATT and CDR2 is SNEGSKA (reference sequence). The CDR3 extends over 15 amino acids. In DNA form, the CDR3 reads TGCAGTGCTAGTAGGGGTGAGGGCCCCTCCTACGAGCAGTACTTC. This encodes CSASRGEGPSYEQYF.

The chain couples TRBV15 to TRBJ1-1; D possibly corresponds to TRBD1 (5 bases). V dropped 0 bases and J dropped 4 bases, with 6 bases sitting between them. The CDR3 sequence is 13 residues long. Germline V gene lookup returns CDR1 LNHNV and CDR2 YYDKDF (reference sequence). CDR3 DNA: TGTGCCACCAGCAGAGACAGGGTCACTGAAGCTTTCTTT. Protein: CATSRDRVTEAFF.

The CDR3 DNA sequence: TGTGCCACCAGTGACCCTGCGGGGGAAAAAGAGACCCAGTACTTC. Protein sequence: CATSDPAGEKETQYF. The rearrangement uses TRBV24-1 and TRBJ2-5, with 7 positions matching TRBD2. Trimming removed 4 bases from V and 3 bases from J; junction bases left unmatched: 7. CDR1 is KGHDR and CDR2 is SFDVKD in the germline V gene. The length of the CDR3 is 15 residues.

About this clonotype itself: An end of the junction differs from the germline gene, which may be a read error. This chain joins TRBV5-1 and TRBJ1-2; 7 nucleotides line up with TRBD1. The CDR3 has 15 residues. The germline gives CDR1 SGHRS, CDR2 YFSETQ. Here the CDR3 reads CASRLEGAGGYGYTF. The CDR3 bases are TGCGCCAGCAGATTGGAGGGGGCGGGTGGCTATGGCTACACCTTC.

This clonotype turned up a few times. The genes are TRBV20-1 and TRBJ2-3; the D gene could be TRBD1 or TRBD2 (6 bases each). This CDR3 spans 14 amino acids. The V gene lost 6 bases and the J gene lost 4 bases, with 17 bases spanning the gap. CDR1 is DFQATT and CDR2 is SNEGSKA in the germline V gene (reference sequence). The CDR3 DNA reads TGCAGTGCCCTCGGACTGGAGGGGGCAGATACGCAGTATTTT. Its protein is CSALGLEGADTQYF.

The CDR3 sequence: CSADTGGTEAFF. The CDR3 nucleotides are TGCAGTGCGGATACCGGCGGCACTGAAGCTTTCTTT. The chain is built from TRBV20-1 and TRBJ1-1; D unresolved. Trimming took off 6 bases at V and 4 bases at J, with 12 bases between the two ends. The CDR3 is made up of 12 amino acids. Per germline, CDR1 DFQATT and CDR2 SNEGSKA (reference sequence).

The chain joins TRBV24-1 to TRBJ2-1; D may correspond to TRBD1 or TRBD2 (5 bases each). Trimming cost V 5 bases and J 4 bases, with 11 bases left between them. The CDR3 spans 14 residues. Germline V gene data show CDR1 as KGHDR and CDR2 as SFDVKD. CDR3 DNA sequence: TGTGCCACCAGTGGACTGAGGGGATACAATGAGCAGTTCTTC. Its protein product is CATSGLRGYNEQFF.

This clonotype was seen ten or more times. The genes are TRBV7-2 and TRBJ2-7; D not certain. V was cut by 1 base and J by 3 bases, with 7 bases left in between. CDR1 and CDR2 (germline): SGHTA, FQGNSA. The CDR3 has 13 residues. The CDR3 here is CASSLDSYYEQYF. For the CDR3, the DNA is TGTGCCAGCAGCTTAGACAGTTACTACGAGCAGTACTTC.

The chain is built from TRBV10-3 and TRBJ2-5, with D tentatively TRBD1 (6 bases). The V and J ends lost 10 bases and 1 base respectively, with 13 bases between them. This CDR3 contains 13 residues. Per the germline V gene, CDR1 is ENHRY and CDR2 is SYGVKD. The CDR3 region is CATRGRVQETQYF. The CDR3 DNA is TGTGCCACCAGGGGACGCGTCCAAGAGACCCAGTACTTC.

The chain has TRBV15 and TRBJ1-2; TRBD1 might be the D (6 bases). CDR3 size: 14 residues. CDR1 is LNHNV and CDR2 is YYDKDF in the germline V gene (reference sequence). V dropped 5 bases and J dropped 4 bases, with 14 bases sitting between them. The CDR3 region is CATSRPDRSYGYTF. The CDR3 coding sequence is TGTGCCACCAGCCGCCCGGACAGAAGCTATGGCTACACCTTC. The full variable domain, with the rest looked up from reference TRBV15 and TRBJ1-2, is DAMVIQNPRYQVTQFGKPVTLSCSQTLNHNVMYWYQQKSSQAPKLLFHYYDKDFNNEADTPDNFQSRRPNTSFCFLDIRSPGLGDTAMYLCATSRPDRSYGYTFGSGTRLTVV.

This clonotype was seen more than once but under ten times. The chain couples TRBV6-4 to TRBJ2-1, with TRBD2 identical over 10 bases. J gave up 7 bases and V 4 bases, and 10 bases lay outside the gene matches. Germline CDR1 and CDR2: MRHNA and SNTAGT. This CDR3 is 16 amino acids long. The CDR3 coding sequence is TGTGCCAGCAGTGGAACTAGCGGGACTCCTCCAAATGAGCAGTTCTTC. Residues: CASSGTSGTPPNEQFF.

This chain uses TRBV5-6 with TRBJ2-1, with 7 nucleotides matching TRBD2. Germline CDR1 is SGHDT and CDR2 is YYEEEE. V shed 3 bases and J 2 bases; nucleotides not matched to a gene: 8. This CDR3 region has 16 residues. CDR3 loop: CASSSAASGPYNEQFF. For the CDR3, the DNA is TGTGCCAGCAGCTCGGCGGCTAGCGGTCCCTACAATGAGCAGTTCTTC.

This clonotype was counted a single time. V gene TRBV20-1 combines with J gene TRBJ2-7; tentative D call: TRBD1 (6 bases). The CDR3 is 13 residues long. Germline V gene data show CDR1 as DFQATT and CDR2 as SNEGSKA (reference sequence). The V end lost 4 bases, the J end lost 2 bases, and 12 bases lay between the germline ends. CDR3 protein: CSATPGQPYEQYF. The CDR3 DNA reads TGCAGTGCTACACCGGGACAACCCTACGAGCAGTACTTC.

This clonotype was observed a few times. The rearrangement links TRBV20-1 to TRBJ2-1; no clear D gene. V lost 0 bases and J lost 0, with 9 bases in between. Per the germline V gene, CDR1 is DFQATT and CDR2 is SNEGSKA (reference sequence). The CDR3 is 15 amino acids. For the CDR3, the DNA is TGCAGTGCTAGAGATGCCCAGTACTCCTACAATGAGCAGTTCTTC. It is translated as CSARDAQYSYNEQFF.